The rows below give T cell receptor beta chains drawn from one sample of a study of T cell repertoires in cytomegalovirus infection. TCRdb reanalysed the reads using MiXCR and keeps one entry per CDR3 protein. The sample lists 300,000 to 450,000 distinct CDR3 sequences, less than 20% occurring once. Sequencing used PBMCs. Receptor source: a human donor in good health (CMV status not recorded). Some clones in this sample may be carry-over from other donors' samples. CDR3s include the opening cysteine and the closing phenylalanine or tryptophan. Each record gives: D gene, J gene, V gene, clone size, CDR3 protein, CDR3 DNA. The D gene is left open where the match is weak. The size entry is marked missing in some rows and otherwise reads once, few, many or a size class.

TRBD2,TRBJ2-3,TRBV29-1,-,CSGLVAGGWGTTDTQYF,TGCAGCGGGCTGGTAGCGGGGGGCTGGGGAACCACAGATACGCAGTATTTT
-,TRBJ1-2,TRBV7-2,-,CASSLGSGDYGYTF,TGTGCCAGCAGCTTAGGTTCGGGGGATTATGGCTACACCTTC
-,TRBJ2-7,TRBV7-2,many,CASSSPNREQYF,TGTGCCAGCAGTTCACCGAACCGGGAGCAGTACTTC
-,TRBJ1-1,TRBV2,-,CASSEALNTEAFF,TGTGCCAGCAGTGAAGCGTTAAACACTGAAGCTTTCTTT
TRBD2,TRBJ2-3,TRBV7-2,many,CASSPGGLTDTQYF,TGTGCCAGCAGCCCGGGGGGGCTGACAGATACGCAGTATTTT
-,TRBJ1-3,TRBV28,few,CASSPVLNIKNTIYF,TGTGCCAGCAGTCCGGTCCTGAATATAAAAAACACCATATATTTT
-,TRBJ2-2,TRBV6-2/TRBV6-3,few,CASSWAGPGELFF,TGTGCCAGCAGTTGGGCCGGGCCCGGGGAGCTGTTTTTT
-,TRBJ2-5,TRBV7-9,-,CASSLQGLGETQYF,TGTGCCAGCAGCTTGCAGGGGCTGGGAGAGACCCAGTACTTC
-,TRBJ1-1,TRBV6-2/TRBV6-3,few,CASNDWTHDTEAFF,TGTGCCAGCAATGATTGGACGCATGACACTGAAGCTTTCTTT
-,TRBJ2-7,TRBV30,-,CAWSPASDEQYF,TGTGCCTGGAGTCCCGCCTCCGACGAGCAGTACTTC
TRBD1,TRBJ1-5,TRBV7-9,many,CASSSGQGLAQPQHF,TGTGCCAGCAGCTCGGGACAGGGGTTGGCTCAGCCCCAGCATTTT
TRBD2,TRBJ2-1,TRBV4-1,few,CASSLQPGLAQFF,TGCGCCAGCAGCCTCCAACCGGGACTAGCGCAGTTCTTC
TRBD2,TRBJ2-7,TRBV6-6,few,CASTRLAHSYEQYF,TGTGCCAGCACTAGACTAGCGCACTCCTACGAGCAGTACTTC
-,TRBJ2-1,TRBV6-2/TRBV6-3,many,CASRATSDNEQFF,TGTGCCAGCAGGGCCACTAGTGACAATGAGCAGTTCTTC
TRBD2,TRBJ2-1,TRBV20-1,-,CSGGGSGYNEQFF,TGCAGTGGAGGCGGGAGCGGGTACAATGAGCAGTTCTTC
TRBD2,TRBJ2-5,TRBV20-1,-,CSATGGGRETQYF,TGCAGTGCCACCGGCGGGGGGCGCGAGACCCAGTACTTC
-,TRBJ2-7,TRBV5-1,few,CASSLTLDALYEQYF,TGCGCCAGCAGCTTGACCTTAGACGCTCTCTACGAGCAGTACTTC
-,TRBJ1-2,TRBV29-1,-,CSSLKGTAGYTF,TGCAGCTCCCTAAAAGGAACGGCTGGCTACACCTTC
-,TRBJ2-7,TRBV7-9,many,CASSDLSEQYF,TGTGCCAGCAGCGATCTCAGCGAGCAGTACTTC
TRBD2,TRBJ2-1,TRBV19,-,CASTPGLAGGEQFF,TGTGCCAGTACCCCCGGACTAGCGGGGGGTGAGCAGTTCTTC
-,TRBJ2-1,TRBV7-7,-,CASSLLGPSNEQFF,TGTGCCAGCAGCCTTCTGGGTCCTTCTAATGAGCAGTTCTTC
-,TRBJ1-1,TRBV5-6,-,CASSFLGRSNTEAFF,TGTGCCAGCAGCTTCTTGGGGCGATCGAACACTGAAGCTTTCTTT
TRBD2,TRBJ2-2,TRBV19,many,CASSPLAGGNTGELFF,TGTGCCAGTAGCCCACTAGCGGGAGGTAACACCGGGGAGCTGTTTTTT
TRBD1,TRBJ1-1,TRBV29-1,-,CSATGGEGEAFF,TGCAGCGCGACAGGGGGCGAAGGTGAAGCTTTCTTT
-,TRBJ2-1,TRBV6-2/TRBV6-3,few,CASSVRDEQFF,TGTGCCAGCAGTGTGCGGGACGAGCAGTTCTTC
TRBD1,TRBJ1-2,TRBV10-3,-,CAISFGTGGEAGGYTF,TGTGCCATATCCTTTGGGACAGGGGGCGAAGCCGGTGGCTACACCTTC
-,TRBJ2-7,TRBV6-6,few,CASNLLFVDEQYF,TGTGCCAGCAACCTACTCTTCGTGGACGAGCAGTACTTC
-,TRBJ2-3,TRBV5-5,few,CASSESGPTDTQYF,TGTGCCAGCAGCGAGAGTGGCCCCACAGATACGCAGTATTTT
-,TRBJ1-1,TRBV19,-,CASSIPNKPQGEAFF,TGTGCCAGTAGTATCCCAAATAAGCCCCAAGGTGAAGCTTTCTTT
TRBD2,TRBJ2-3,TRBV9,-,CASSASGGPINTDTQYF,TGTGCCAGCAGCGCTAGCGGGGGGCCGATAAACACAGATACGCAGTATTTT
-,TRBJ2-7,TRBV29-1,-,CSVGKGRFGYEQYF,TGCAGCGTTGGGAAGGGAAGGTTTGGCTACGAGCAGTACTTC
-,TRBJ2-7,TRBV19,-,CATRSLETYEQYF,TGTGCCACTAGGAGCCTAGAGACCTACGAGCAGTACTTC
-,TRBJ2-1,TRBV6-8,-,CASRIRDRYNEQFF,TGTGCCAGCAGAATCCGGGACCGTTACAATGAGCAGTTCTTC
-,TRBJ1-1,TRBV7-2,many,CASSSRKNTEAFF,TGTGCCAGCAGCTCCAGAAAGAACACTGAAGCTTTCTTT
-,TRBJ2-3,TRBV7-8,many,CASSPRDQHTDTQYF,TGTGCCAGCAGCCCCCGGGACCAACACACAGATACGCAGTATTTT
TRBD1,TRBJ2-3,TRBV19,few,CASEDRGADTQYF,TGTGCCAGTGAGGACAGGGGAGCAGATACGCAGTATTTT
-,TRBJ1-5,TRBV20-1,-,CSATDRRDQPQHF,TGCAGTGCGACCGACAGGAGAGATCAGCCCCAGCATTTT
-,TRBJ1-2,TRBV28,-,CASSLVGGDYGYTF,TGTGCCAGCAGTTTGGTTGGGGGAGACTATGGCTACACCTTC
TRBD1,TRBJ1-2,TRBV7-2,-,CASSLDRVTGYTF,TGTGCCAGCAGCTTGGACAGGGTTACTGGCTACACCTTC
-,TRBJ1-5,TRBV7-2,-,CASSTSVWTDHQPQHF,TGTGCCAGCAGTACAAGTGTGTGGACAGATCATCAGCCCCAGCATTTT
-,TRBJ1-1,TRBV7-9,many,CASSPGSTRAFF,TGTGCCAGCAGCCCGGGATCTACGAGAGCTTTCTTT
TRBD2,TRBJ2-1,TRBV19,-,CASSIRPGLSLDEQFF,TGTGCCAGTAGTATACGTCCGGGACTAAGCTTGGATGAGCAGTTCTTC
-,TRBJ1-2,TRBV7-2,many,CASSTGPGRGYTF,TGTGCCAGCAGCACCGGGCCGGGGAGGGGCTACACCTTC
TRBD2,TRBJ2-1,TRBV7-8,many,CASSRTSGTTSYNEQFF,TGTGCCAGCAGTAGGACTAGCGGAACTACTTCCTACAATGAGCAGTTCTTC
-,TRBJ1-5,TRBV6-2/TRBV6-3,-,CASSHRVQPQHF,TGTGCCAGCAGTCACAGGGTGCAGCCCCAGCATTTT
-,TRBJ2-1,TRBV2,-,CASSEGVAYDEQFF,TGTGCCAGCAGTGAGGGGGTGGCGTATGATGAGCAGTTCTTC
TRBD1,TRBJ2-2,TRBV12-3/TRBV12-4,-,CASITGTGYIGELFF,TGTGCCAGCATTACCGGGACAGGGTACATCGGGGAGCTGTTTTTT
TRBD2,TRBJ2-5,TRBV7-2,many,CASSGVAGGETQYF,TGTGCCAGCAGCGGGGTAGCGGGGGGGGAGACCCAGTACTTC
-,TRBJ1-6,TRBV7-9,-,CASSGQGLYNSPLHF,TGTGCCAGCAGCGGCCAGGGACTCTATAATTCACCCCTCCACTTT
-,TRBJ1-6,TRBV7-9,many,CASSNGDGANSPLHF,TGTGCCAGCAGCAATGGGGACGGCGCAAATTCACCCCTCCACTTT